The text below deals with one T cell receptor (beta chain). The clone's antigen remains unknown. Base qualities are not provided; no much larger clone lies one nucleotide away. The data stem from a study of cytomegalovirus exposure and HLA in healthy donors (dated 2017 in TCRdb). With respect to the entire study: According to an earlier analysis of 587 of the donors, about 190 million T cells yielded approximately 120 million unique TCR beta sequences and 276 Gb of sequence data. Roughly 300 gigabases of sequencing data and roughly 80 million unique TCR sequences made up an early release that covered 500 to 650 HLA-typed donors. Of the 300 to 400 genotyped donors, approximately 82% fell in the genetic ancestry cluster associated with self-reported Caucasian donors. The study was designed to test whether signatures of past pathogen exposure could be identified by cataloging public T cell receptors. Using immunosequencing, the study profiled T cell repertoires from around 680 subjects and related those repertoires to cytomegalovirus serostatus. In addition to the first cohort of 500 to 850 subjects, a separate validation cohort of around 110 different subjects was used. To predict cytomegalovirus infection status, the study brought together high-throughput TCR immunosequencing, statistical association of individual TCRs with disease status, and machine learning. In a later analysis, previously published TCR beta repertoires from several hundred donors were re-analyzed and high-resolution HLA genotyping was added so that TCR occurrence patterns could be studied. In the later analysis, no new phenotypic data were used to find candidate immune exposures; instead, reliance was placed on TCR beta sequences and their occurrence across donors. In an earlier analysis of 500 to 650 of the donors, high-throughput TCR beta sequencing was used to judge whether each TCR beta V gene segment behaved as functional or pseudogenic. Donor age, sex, ethnicity and CMV serostatus were compiled together with the repertoire data. A later genetic analysis used genome-wide SNP genotypes for about 60% of the roughly 700 donors, treating that subset as a discovery cohort. Every discovery cohort repertoire had been produced on one sequencing platform. Both class I and class II loci were covered by HLA typing, at four-digit resolution. Typing coverage differed by locus: A, B, C, DRB1 and DQB1 were typed in roughly 620-640 donors, DQA1 in 522, DPA1 in some 570, and DPB1 in just under 480. A handful of DR-DQ haplotypes were handled as single units for association and clustering because linkage in the cohort was strong. On average, approximately 250,000 unique TCR beta nucleotide sequences were sequenced per donor among fewer than 500 genotyped donors of the cohort, with about 19% of those sequences being non-productive.

The cohort was made up of around 720 healthy bone marrow donors. At the time of sampling, all cohort members were nominally healthy, though unrecorded immune exposures were likely present. The donor was CMV seronegative and was included in the group of over 300 seronegative cohort members. A peripheral blood sample was provided by each donor, and peripheral blood mononuclear cells were used for TCR beta sequencing. Genomic DNA extraction from the blood cell samples was performed with the Qiagen DNeasy Blood Extraction Kit. The library was made by the immunoSEQ multiplex PCR assay. The multiplex PCR relied on a mix of 60 forward primers for TCR Vbeta segments and 13 reverse primers for TCR Jbeta segments. Amplification of the CDR3 region of rearranged TCR beta genes was performed with a multiplex PCR assay on genomic DNA. On the Illumina HiSeq System, the amplified TCR beta libraries were sequenced as 87-base-pair reads. From the authors' description of their analysis: A later analysis counted 65 million to 90 million unique TCR beta chains across the approximately 700 repertoires, and some 11 million of these chains were shared by at least two donors. Raw reads were error-corrected and collapsed into unique sequences by a nearest-neighbor algorithm in which closely related sequences were merged to remove PCR and sequencing errors. Alignment of CDR3 sequences to IMGT reference sequences was used to assign V, D and J gene segments. For a sequence to be retained, at least a six-nucleotide match to both a V gene segment and a J gene segment was required. A rearrangement was called productive if the CDR3 had no stop codons and remained in frame with V and J, and every other rearrangement was called non-productive. CDR3 was defined by IMGT convention, running from the second conserved V-encoded cysteine to the conserved J-encoded phenylalanine. The earlier analysis of some 540 of the donors excluded any sequence lacking an unambiguous match to a single V gene segment. In an earlier analysis of approximately 590 of the donors, a V segment was called functional when productive rearrangements were above 56.7%, and segregating when the standard deviation between donors exceeded 5%. A statistical classification framework was built to diagnose cytomegalovirus status from the catalog of TCR beta chain sequences. In a later analysis, TCR nucleotide sequences were compared against IMGT/GENE-DB human TR gene sequences so that V and J genes could be assigned. In a later analysis, CDR3 sequences and most-parsimonious VDJ recombination scenarios were assigned using the TCRdist pipeline. In a later analysis, each TCR beta chain was defined by its CDR3 amino acid sequence together with its V-gene family, and reads without a unique V-gene family were excluded. To address suspected cross-contamination and a sequencing artifact, a later analysis removed roughly 640 highly shared, low-generation-probability nucleotide sequences. A later analysis calculated a clonal expansion index for each public chain from normalized within-repertoire ranks of inferred template counts. Generation probabilities in a later analysis came from a VDJ recombination model fitted to out-of-frame rearrangements, and those results were checked against IGoR. Hypergeometric tests were used in a later analysis to score TCR-TCR, TCR-HLA and TCR-CMV co-occurrence, with a repertoire-size bias correction applied to the TCR pairs. In a later analysis, false discovery rates were estimated by permuting HLA or CMV assignments 20 times. In a later analysis, co-occurring TCRs were grouped using DBSCAN, and TCRdist sequence similarity was added for clustering within HLA-allele-positive subsets. For co-occurrence clustering, repertoires with fewer than 30,000 or more than 120,000 public chains were excluded, along with five repertoires with anomalous nucleotide sharing. What TCRdb holds here is the immuneACCESS table cut down to in-frame rearrangements. Part of the clones is not present; checked against another copy, under half of the missing clones reflect an unresolved V gene, and the others are unexplained. The DNA was the basis for D and trimming; V, J and clone size are from that table. The sample table lists some 160,000 clones, 65% to 80% of them with a count of one. Of the sample, 1.5% to 2% falls within the top ten clones.

The CDR3, cysteine through phenylalanine, is 14 amino acids long. Only the CDR3 DNA stays, 42 bases, in frame from base 1. V loses 6 bases of germline sequence and J loses 3 bases, and the interval between the two ends is 14 bases. CDR1 MDHEN and CDR2 SYDVKM were looked up in the germline V gene. What the authors observed across the whole study: In an earlier analysis of 587 of the donors, most TCR beta V segments were observed in productive rearrangements about 90% or about 30% of the time, broadly matching IMGT annotations. Because HLA typing was unavailable for some donors at each locus, only the typed subset was used in association tests. Compared with the approximately 710-donor mean, donors in an Asian-associated ancestry cluster had fewer N-insertions in productive TCRs, according to a later genetic analysis. A cluster of highly shared sequence variants was judged likely to be a technical artifact of the sequencing pipeline. Across donors, most TCR sequences were observed very rarely, whereas some public TCRs were present in many individuals. In the study, approximately 160 TCR beta chains were listed as associated with cytomegalovirus. Three of the identified cytomegalovirus-associated TCR beta chains were confirmed in vitro to be specific for cytomegalovirus antigens. The classifier was reported to diagnose cytomegalovirus status with high specificity and sensitivity in both the original cohort and the validation cohort. An association between a missense DCLRE1C variant and V-gene and J-gene trimming of TCR beta chains was found in a later genetic analysis and replicated in an independent cohort. In this cohort, only TCR beta chains were sequenced, and detectable features were limited by the absence of alpha or paired-chain data. A later analysis found that TCR association rates varied across HLA loci, with DRB1 alleles showing the most associated TCRs and HLA-C alleles the fewest. Because the 87-base-pair reads could not distinguish some IMGT-functional V segments, including TRBV6-2 and TRBV6-3, those segments were excluded. A later analysis found that most CMV-associated TCR beta chains appeared HLA-restricted, with HLA associations seemingly driven largely by CMV exposure. A further reported finding was that TCR beta sequences accurately predicted the HLA-A and HLA-B alleles for most subjects in the first cohort. At a false discovery rate of 0.05, a later analysis linked 15,000 to 20,000 TCR beta sequences to specific HLA alleles. Assigning TCR associations to individual alleles was difficult when HLA alleles, especially DR and DQ, strongly co-occurred. Linkage disequilibrium might explain the correlated functional status among segregating V segments, but an unknown experimental factor could not be excluded. Sequencing depth was assumed to be roughly uniform across donors in the presence/absence analyses, though that assumption may not hold. A later analysis reported that several top co-occurrence clusters appeared linked to parvovirus B19, influenza, CMV and Epstein-Barr virus. According to the authors, the approach could potentially be generalized to other disease states and immunological phenotypes. In a later analysis, HLA-associated TCR beta chains were found to be more clonally expanded and to have lower generation probabilities than equally common non-associated chains. Roughly 15 rarely observed V segments, including chromosome 9 orphons, were excluded from the earlier analysis of several hundred of the donors because counts were too low. For the cohort, immune exposure information was limited to CMV serostatus.

The rearrangement joined TRBV28 to TRBJ1-2; the D gene identity is not certain. Sequencing was carried out using PBMCs. The clonotype originates from a woman aged 30 to 39 in good health and CMV-seronegative. The sequence in DNA is TGTGCCAGCAGCCTCGCGGTAGCTCACTATGGCTACACCTTC. It specifies CASSLAVAHYGYTF.